This entry describes one TCR beta chain. Under the authors' procedure: Reference gene primer amplification gave nucleated cell count estimates. Using immunoSEQ multiplex PCR, the repertoire was profiled, and TCRdb retains in-frame clones only, with some absent. V, J and clone size are taken as reported in that table, and D and trimming were inferred from the DNA itself. The profile shows 110,000 to 150,000 clones, roughly 80% of them singletons. The sample comes from a study of blood T cell repertoires in COVID-19. CDR3 length equals 19 residues. Per germline, CDR1 MNHNS and CDR2 SASEGT. Trimming removed 3 bases from V and 0 bases from J, with 21 bases in between.

J is TRBJ2-4 and V is TRBV6-1; the D gene is possibly TRBD2 (7 bases). The source of this sequence is a woman in her forties or fifties who had recovered from COVID-19. The sequencing input was PBMCs or T cells enriched from blood (not recorded which). The DNA for the CDR3 is TGTGCCAGCAGTGAGGTTACAGTCGGGGGGCATCTAGCCAAAAACATTCAGTACTTC. Its translation: CASSEVTVGGHLAKNIQYF.